This entry is about one TCR beta chain. Donors comprised healthy HIV-negative adults lacking recent acute infections or vaccinations. Generated by immunoSEQ multiplex PCR, the TCRdb table keeps only in-frame clones and is missing some. The repertoire holds about 1.1 million clones, with 75% to 85% as singletons. V trimming: 4 bases; J trimming: 4 bases; junction bases outside the gene matches: 12. This CDR3 spans 18 amino acids. Germline values: CDR1 LNHDA, CDR2 SQIVND (reference sequence). This entry is derived from a study of shared clonotypes between healthy human individuals. This receptor was identified in a man aged 18-30 years in good health. Some clones in this sample may be carry-over from other donors' samples. Sequenced: memory CD4+ T cells from PBMCs. The sample's subset: CD45RA-negative fraction. V and J are TRBV19 and TRBJ1-5, with 11 bases fitting TRBD1. CDR3 bases: TGTGCCAGTAGTACGAACCCGAGAGGGACAGGGGGGAATCAGCCCCAGCATTTT. The encoded protein is CASSTNPRGTGGNQPQHF.